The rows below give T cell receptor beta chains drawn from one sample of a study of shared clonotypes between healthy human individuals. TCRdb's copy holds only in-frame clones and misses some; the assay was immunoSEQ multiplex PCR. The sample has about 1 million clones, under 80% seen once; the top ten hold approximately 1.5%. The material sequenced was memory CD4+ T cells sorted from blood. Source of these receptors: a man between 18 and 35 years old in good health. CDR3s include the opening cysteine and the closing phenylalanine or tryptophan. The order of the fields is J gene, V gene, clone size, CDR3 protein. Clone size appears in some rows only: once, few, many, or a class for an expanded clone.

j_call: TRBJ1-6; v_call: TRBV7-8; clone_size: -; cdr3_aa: CASSHRGNSPLHF
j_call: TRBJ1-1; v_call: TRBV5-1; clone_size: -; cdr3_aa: CASSQRQGLNTEAFF
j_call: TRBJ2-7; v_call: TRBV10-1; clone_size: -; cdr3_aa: CASSLGQENEQYF
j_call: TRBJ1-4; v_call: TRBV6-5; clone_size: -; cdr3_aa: CASSYSIGGNEKLFF
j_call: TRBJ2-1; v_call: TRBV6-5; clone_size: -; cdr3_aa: CASSSPSYNEQFF
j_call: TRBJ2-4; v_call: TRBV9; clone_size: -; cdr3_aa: CASSVEPGAKNIQYF
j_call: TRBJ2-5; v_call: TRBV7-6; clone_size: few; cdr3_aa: CASSLDRSGTQYF
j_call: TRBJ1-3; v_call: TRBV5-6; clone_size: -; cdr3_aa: CASSLQPFDSGNTIYF
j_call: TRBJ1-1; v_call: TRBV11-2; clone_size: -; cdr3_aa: CASSWGQRNTEAFF
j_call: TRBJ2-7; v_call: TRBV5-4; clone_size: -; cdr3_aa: CASSSAGTGSYEQYF
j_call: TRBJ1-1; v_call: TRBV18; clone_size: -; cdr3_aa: CASSYGLGTEAFF
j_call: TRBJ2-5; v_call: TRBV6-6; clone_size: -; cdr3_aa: CASSPHDIAGDF
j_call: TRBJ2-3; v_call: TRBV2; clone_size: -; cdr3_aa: CASRMEGGLLPDTQYF
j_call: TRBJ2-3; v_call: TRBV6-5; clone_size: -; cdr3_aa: CASRRGEVSDTQYF
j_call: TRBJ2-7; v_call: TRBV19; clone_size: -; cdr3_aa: CASSIREAYEQYF
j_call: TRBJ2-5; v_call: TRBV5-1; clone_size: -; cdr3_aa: CASSSGYAETQYF
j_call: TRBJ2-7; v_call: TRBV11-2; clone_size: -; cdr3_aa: CASSFIVDSSGRIYEQYF
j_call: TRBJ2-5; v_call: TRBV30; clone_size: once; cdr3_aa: CAWRATEPGQYF
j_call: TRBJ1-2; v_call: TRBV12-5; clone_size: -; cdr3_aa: CASGLVPPDSDYGYTF
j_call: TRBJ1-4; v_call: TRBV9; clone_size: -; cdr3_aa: CASSVDQTTNEKLFF
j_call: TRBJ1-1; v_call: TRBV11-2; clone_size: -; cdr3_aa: CASSLGGAYTEAFF
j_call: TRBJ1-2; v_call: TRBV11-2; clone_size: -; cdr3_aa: CASSLEGAYGYTF
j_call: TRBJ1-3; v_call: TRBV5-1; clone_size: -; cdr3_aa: CASRTGTSGNTIYF
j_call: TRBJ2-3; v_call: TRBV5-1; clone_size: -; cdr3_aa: CASSLWGQGGDTQYF
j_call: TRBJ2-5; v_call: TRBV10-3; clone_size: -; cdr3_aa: CAISGNRGGTQETQYF
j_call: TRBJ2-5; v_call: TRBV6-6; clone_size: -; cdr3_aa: CASSSGTGKTQYF
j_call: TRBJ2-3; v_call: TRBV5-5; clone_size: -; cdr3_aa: CASSKGTSGSTDTQYF
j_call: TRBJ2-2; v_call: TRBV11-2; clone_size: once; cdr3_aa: CASSLDWGGELFF
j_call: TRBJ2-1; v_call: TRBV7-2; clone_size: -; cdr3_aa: CASSLGYQSNEQFF
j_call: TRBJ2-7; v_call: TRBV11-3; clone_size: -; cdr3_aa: CASSSQGGYEQYF
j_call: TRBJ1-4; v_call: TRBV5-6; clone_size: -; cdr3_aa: CASSFNTGGNEKLFF
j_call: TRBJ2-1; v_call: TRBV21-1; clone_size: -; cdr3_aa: CASSKVPLYEQFF
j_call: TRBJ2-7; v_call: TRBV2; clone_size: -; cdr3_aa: CASSEALVYEQYF
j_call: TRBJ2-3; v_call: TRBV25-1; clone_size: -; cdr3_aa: CASSVAGALHF
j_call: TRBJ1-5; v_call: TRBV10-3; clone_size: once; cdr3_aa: CAIRGGLGQPQHF
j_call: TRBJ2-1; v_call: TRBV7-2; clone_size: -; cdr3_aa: CASRLQGSEQFF
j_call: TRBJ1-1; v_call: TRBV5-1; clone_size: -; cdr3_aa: CASSLVGQNTEAFF
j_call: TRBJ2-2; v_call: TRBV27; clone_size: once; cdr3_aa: CASSHRTGELFF
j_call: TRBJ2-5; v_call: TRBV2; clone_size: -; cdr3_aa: CASNLNLRETQYF
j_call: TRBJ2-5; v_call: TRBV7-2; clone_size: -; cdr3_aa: CASSFGRETQYF
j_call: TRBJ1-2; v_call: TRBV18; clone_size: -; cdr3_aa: CASSPRVGVYTF
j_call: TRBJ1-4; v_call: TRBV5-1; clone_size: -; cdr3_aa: CASSPNPGQLEEKLFF
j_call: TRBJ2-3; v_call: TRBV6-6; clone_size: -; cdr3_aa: CASSRRGDQADTQYF
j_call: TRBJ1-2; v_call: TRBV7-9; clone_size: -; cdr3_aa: CASMDRRYGGYTF
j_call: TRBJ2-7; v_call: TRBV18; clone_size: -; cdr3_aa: CASSPPGSPSFYEQYF
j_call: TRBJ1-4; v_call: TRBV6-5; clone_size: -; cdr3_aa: CASSYSGRTGEKLFF
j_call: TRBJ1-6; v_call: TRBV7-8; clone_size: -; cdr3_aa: CASSPLAGSSPLHF
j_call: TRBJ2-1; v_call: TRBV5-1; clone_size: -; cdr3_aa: CASSWGGVSNEQFF
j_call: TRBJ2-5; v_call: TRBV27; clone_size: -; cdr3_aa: CASSRRLAGEQETQYF
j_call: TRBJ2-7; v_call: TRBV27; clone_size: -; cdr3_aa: CASSLNPSGRAGEQYF
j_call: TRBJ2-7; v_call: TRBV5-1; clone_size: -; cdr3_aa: CASSFSSGGSYEQYF
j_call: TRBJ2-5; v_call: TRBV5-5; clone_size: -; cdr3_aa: CASSPTSAAEETQYF
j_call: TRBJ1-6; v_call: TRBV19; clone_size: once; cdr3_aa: CASSRTRGQGSSPLHF
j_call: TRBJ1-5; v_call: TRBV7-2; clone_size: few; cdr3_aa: CASTSGGNQPQHF
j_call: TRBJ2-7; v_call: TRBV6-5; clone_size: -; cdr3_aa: CASGLLGQGSYEQYF
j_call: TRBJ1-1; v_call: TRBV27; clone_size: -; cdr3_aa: CASRTNTEAFF
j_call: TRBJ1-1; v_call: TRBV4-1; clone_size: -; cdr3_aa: CASSQDTPQGFTEAFF
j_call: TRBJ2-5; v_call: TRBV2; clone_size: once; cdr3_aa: CASSGAGAIGETQYF
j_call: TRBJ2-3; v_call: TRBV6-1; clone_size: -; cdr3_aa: CASAGGAWDTQYF